A single sample is the source of the 28 T cell receptor beta chains below, sequenced in a study of immune evolution from preneoplasia to lung adenocarcinoma. Data came from immunoSEQ multiplex PCR; TCRdb stores just in-frame clones and leaves some out. The top ten clones hold less than 3.5% of a sample with roughly 9,900 clones, 82% of them seen once. Sequencing used FFPE minimally invasive lung adenocarcinoma tissue. The source of these receptors is a person aged 70 to 85 with lung adenocarcinoma.

The CDR3 nucleotides read TGTGCCAGCAGCCACTCTGGAAACACCATATATTTT. It specifies CASSHSGNTIYF. J is TRBJ1-3 and V is TRBV7-9; D remains unclear. V was shortened by 5 bases and J by 0 bases, with 2 bases between the two germline ends. CDR1 and CDR2 (germline): SEHNR, FQNEAQ (reference sequence). The CDR3 runs 12 residues.

The CDR3 DNA sequence: TGTGCCAGCTCACCACTAGGCTTCCAACGATACAATGAGCAGTTCTTC. It translates to CASSPLGFQRYNEQFF. The chain carries TRBV18 and TRBJ2-1, with D uncertain. The CDR3 covers 16 residues. Germline V CDR1 and CDR2: KGHSH, LQKENI. V was trimmed by 1 base and J by 4 bases, leaving 14 bases between them. Complete variable domain (other parts from reference TRBV18 and TRBJ2-1): NAGVMQNPRHLVRRRGQEARLRCSPMKGHSHVYWYRQLPEEGLKFMVYLQKENIIDESGMPKERFSAEFPKEGPSILRIQQVVRGDSAAYFCASSPLGFQRYNEQFFGPGTRLTVL.

V gene TRBV29-1 combines with J gene TRBJ1-1; D call uncertain. Trimming took 1 base from V and 0 from J, leaving 6 bases between them. Germline V lookup: CDR1 SQVTM, CDR2 ANQGSEA. The CDR3 contains 13 residues. CDR3 DNA sequence: TGCAGCGTTGAAGGGGTCATGAACACTGAAGCTTTCTTT. Encoded protein: CSVEGVMNTEAFF.

This clone was observed a handful of times. This rearrangement joins TRBV28 to TRBJ2-2, with D possibly being TRBD1 (5 bases). The CDR3 length is 17 residues. CDR1 and CDR2 (germline): MDHEN, SYDVKM. Trimming cost V 6 bases and J 5 bases, with 22 bases left between them. The CDR3 DNA follows: TGTGCCAGCAGCCCGTATAGGGGCGCGGTGGGAACCGGGGAGCTGTTTTTT. This sequence encodes CASSPYRGAVGTGELFF.

The chain couples TRBV6-1 to TRBJ2-1; 7 nucleotides match TRBD1. V lost 5 bases to trimming and J lost 9 bases; unmatched junction nucleotides: 7. Looked up from germline, CDR1 is MNHNS and CDR2 is SASEGT. The CDR3 loop spans 13 amino acids. CDR3 coding DNA: TGTGCCAGCAGTACGACAGGGTCAAGTGAGCAGTTCTTC. Amino acid sequence: CASSTTGSSEQFF.

The chain has TRBV2 and TRBJ1-1, with D hard to call. V was trimmed by 2 bases and J by 7 bases, leaving 11 bases between them. Germline V CDR1 and CDR2: SNHLY, FYNNEI. The CDR3 has 13 residues. The CDR3 DNA reads TGTGCCAGCAGTGAATTAACAACGAGTGAAGCTTTCTTT. Its translation: CASSELTTSEAFF.

The chain couples TRBV30 to TRBJ1-5; D gene unclear. The length of the CDR3 is 13 residues. Germline V gene lookup returns CDR1 GTSNPN and CDR2 SVGIG (reference sequence). Between the trimmed V and J ends, which lost 2 bases and 9 bases, there was a span of 14 bases. The CDR3 is CAWSTVPGVPQHF. In nucleotides, the CDR3 is TGTGCCTGGAGTACAGTGCCCGGGGTGCCCCAGCATTTT.

V is TRBV5-1 and J is TRBJ2-1; TRBD2 agrees at 13 bases. After removal of 2 bases from V and 6 bases from J, the junction contained 2 bases not matched to a gene. This CDR3 spans 15 amino acids. Germline values: CDR1 SGHRS, CDR2 YFSETQ. This CDR3 is CASSLGLAGVNEQFF. The CDR3 DNA reads as TGCGCCAGCAGCTTAGGACTAGCGGGGGTCAATGAGCAGTTCTTC. Drawing the rest from reference TRBV5-1 and TRBJ2-1, the complete variable domain is KAGVTQTPRYLIKTRGQQVTLSCSPISGHRSVSWYQQTPGQGLQFLFEYFSETQRNKGNFPGRFSGRQFSNSRSEMNVSTLELGDSALYLCASSLGLAGVNEQFFGPGTRLTVL.

V and J are TRBV7-2 and TRBJ1-2, with TRBD1 identical over 7 bases. CDR1 and CDR2 (germline): SGHTA, FQGNSA. This CDR3 contains 13 residues. V trimming: 3 bases; J trimming: 5 bases; junction bases outside the gene matches: 3. CDR3 sequence: CASSLTGRYGYTF. Written as DNA, the CDR3 is TGTGCCAGCAGCTTGACAGGGCGGTATGGCTACACCTTC.

V is TRBV9 and J is TRBJ2-5; D gene unclear. V was cut by 4 bases and J by 1 base, with 5 bases left in between. The germline V gene has CDR1 SGDLS and CDR2 YYNGEE. This CDR3 spans 12 amino acids. The CDR3 sequence is CASSPFQETQYF. The CDR3 DNA sequence: TGTGCCAGCAGCCCTTTCCAAGAGACCCAGTACTTC.

The CDR3 loop is CSAMRSYEQYF. The DNA of the CDR3 is TGCAGCGCAATGCGCTCCTACGAGCAGTACTTC. The chain carries TRBV20-1 and TRBJ2-7, with no clear D. The CDR3 has 11 amino acids. Germline V CDR1 and CDR2: DFQATT, SNEGSKA (reference sequence).

J is TRBJ1-2 and V is TRBV2; possible D gene TRBD1, 5 bases. Germline CDR1 reads SNHLY; CDR2 reads FYNNEI. The CDR3 contains 14 residues. Trimming removed 7 bases at V and 7 bases at J, with 19 bases between. The CDR3 sequence is CASTDDRLWTGYTF. The CDR3, as DNA: TGTGCCAGCACCGACGACAGACTATGGACTGGCTACACCTTC.

The chain uses TRBV19 and TRBJ2-1, with TRBD1 as a possible D gene (5 bases). Germline assignment: CDR1 LNHDA and CDR2 SQIVND (reference sequence). Trimming removed 7 bases at V and 7 bases at J, with 14 bases between. There are 13 residues in the CDR3. CDR3 sequence (DNA): TGTGCCAGTAAAAGTCTCCCAGGGAATGAGCAGTTCTTC. Protein sequence: CASKSLPGNEQFF.

The gene calls are TRBV10-3 and TRBJ2-3, with D hard to call. Germline CDR1 is ENHRY and CDR2 is SYGVKD. The V end was cut by 9 bases, the J end by 1 base, with 17 bases between. The CDR3 consists of 15 residues. The DNA for the CDR3 is TGTGCCATTCTACCTGACGTAGGAGGCACAGATACGCAGTATTTT. This codes for CAILPDVGGTDTQYF.

This chain links TRBV4-1 with TRBJ1-2, with a possible D match to TRBD1 (6 bases). CDR3 size: 13 residues. Germline CDR1 is MGHRA and CDR2 is YSYEKL. With 4 bases removed from V and 10 bases from J, the gap between germline ends came to 16 bases. For the CDR3, the DNA is TGCGCCAGCAGCCTCATCGAACAGGGTTTCTACACCTTC. The encoded protein is CASSLIEQGFYTF.

This clone showed up just a few times. Other DNA sequences of this sample code for an identical CDR3. This chain connects TRBV2 to TRBJ2-5; D call uncertain. There are 11 residues in the CDR3. Trimming left V 5 bases short and J 5 bases short, with 6 bases between. Germline values: CDR1 SNHLY, CDR2 FYNNEI. CDR3 protein: CASSRAETQYF. The DNA of the CDR3 is TGTGCCAGCAGTCGAGCTGAGACCCAGTACTTC. The whole variable domain, remainder taken from reference TRBV2 and TRBJ2-5, is EPEVTQTPSHQVTQMGQEVILRCVPISNHLYFYWYRQILGQKVEFLVSFYNNEISEKSEIFDDQFSVERPDGSNFTLKIRSTKLEDSAMYFCASSRAETQYFGPGTRLLVL.

In this sample, this clone turned up a few times. The chain recombines TRBV25-1 with TRBJ2-1, with D uncertain. This CDR3 spans 14 amino acids. The V gene's germline CDR1 is MGHDK and CDR2 SYGVNS. Trimming took 5 bases from V and 3 from J, leaving 11 bases between them. As DNA, the CDR3 is TGTGCCAGCAGTTTCCAGCGAAACTACAATGAGCAGTTCTTC. Translated, it gives CASSFQRNYNEQFF.

The chain recombines TRBV7-9 with TRBJ1-1, with D hard to call. Germline V CDR1 and CDR2: SEHNR, FQNEAQ (reference sequence). The CDR3 length is 14 residues. V was clipped by 6 bases and J by 1 base, with 12 bases between them. In DNA form, the CDR3 reads TGTGCCAGCAGTCAGACTTCGGGGAACACTGAAGCTTTCTTT. It is translated as CASSQTSGNTEAFF.

CDR3 DNA sequence: TGCAGCTCCCGGAGGTCACAGTTCACAGATACGCAGTATTTT. Translation gives CSSRRSQFTDTQYF. The chain is built from TRBV29-1 and TRBJ2-3, with D possibly matching TRBD2 (5 bases). This CDR3 is 14 amino acids long. Germline CDR1 reads SQVTM; CDR2 reads ANQGSEA. V was shortened by 8 bases and J by 2 bases, with 17 bases between the two germline ends.

V usage is TRBV28 and J usage is TRBJ2-7; D gene uncertain. This CDR3 is built from 13 residues. The V gene's germline CDR1 is MDHEN and CDR2 SYDVKM. V was trimmed by 2 bases and J by 3 bases, leaving 8 bases between them. This chain's CDR3 is CASSLLPLYEQYF. In nucleotides, the CDR3 is TGTGCCAGCAGTTTACTGCCGCTCTACGAGCAGTACTTC.

This clone has just a few counts. This chain uses TRBV14 with TRBJ2-7, with D possibly matching TRBD2 (5 bases). V lost 8 bases to trimming and J lost 0 bases, with 8 bases between them. Germline CDR1 is SGHDN and CDR2 is FVKESK. The CDR3 length is 12 residues. In DNA form, the CDR3 reads TGTGCCAGCCAAGGGAGCTCCTACGAGCAGTACTTC. Residues: CASQGSSYEQYF.

This clone has a single count. The CDR3 DNA sequence: TGTGCCAGCAGCTTAGACGGGGGTGAAGCTTTCTTT. This sequence encodes CASSLDGGEAFF. The chain joins TRBV7-9 to TRBJ1-1, with a possible D match to TRBD1 (5 bases). The germline V and J ends were trimmed by 1 base and 7 bases, with 7 bases remaining between them. Per germline, CDR1 SEHNR and CDR2 FQNEAQ (reference sequence). The CDR3 runs to 12 residues.

This clone has more than one count but fewer than ten. The chain couples TRBV30 to TRBJ1-1; D is uncertain. Germline V CDR1 and CDR2: GTSNPN, SVGIG (reference sequence). V was trimmed by 1 base and J by 1 base, leaving 10 bases between them. The CDR3 runs 14 residues. DNA of the CDR3: TGTGCCTGGAGTGCGGACGCCGGGAACACTGAAGCTTTCTTT. It codes for CAWSADAGNTEAFF.

The chain joins TRBV7-2 to TRBJ2-7; TRBD1 might be the D (5 bases). The V and J ends lost 10 bases and 2 bases respectively, with 15 bases between them. This CDR3 spans 13 amino acids. From germline, CDR1 is SGHTA and CDR2 FQGNSA. The CDR3 region is CATMAQGTYEQYF. CDR3 bases: TGTGCCACCATGGCCCAGGGAACCTACGAGCAGTACTTC.

The V gene is TRBV5-6, the J gene TRBJ2-1; 10 bases line up with TRBD2. The CDR3 length is 13 residues. Per the germline V gene, CDR1 is SGHDT and CDR2 is YYEEEE. The V gene end was trimmed by 3 bases and the J gene end by 11 bases; junction bases not matched to a gene: 5. CDR3 in amino acids: CASSSGLARKQFF. The CDR3 DNA reads as TGTGCCAGCAGCTCGGGACTAGCGAGAAAGCAGTTCTTC.

The chain recombines TRBV6-6 with TRBJ1-5, with a possible D match to TRBD1 (6 bases). CDR3 size: 15 residues. Per germline, CDR1 MNHNY and CDR2 SVGAGI (reference sequence). Between the trimmed V and J ends, which lost 0 bases and 1 base, there was a span of 7 bases. For the CDR3, the DNA is TGTGCCAGCAGTTACTCGGGGGGCAGCAATCAGCCCCAGCATTTT. It specifies CASSYSGGSNQPQHF.

The chain is built from TRBV15 and TRBJ2-2; D uncertain. CDR1 is LNHNV, CDR2 YYDKDF, per germline (reference sequence). Trimming shortened V by 0 bases and J by 4 bases, and 9 bases separated the two germline ends. The CDR3 is 15 amino acids. Written as DNA, the CDR3 is TGTGCCACCAGCAGAGATCGGCCGGGCACCGGGGAGCTGTTTTTT. This gives the protein CATSRDRPGTGELFF.

The chain recombines TRBV7-9 with TRBJ2-3; TRBD2 agrees at 10 bases. Trimming removed 5 bases from V and 0 bases from J; junction bases left unmatched: 5. The length of the CDR3 is 16 residues. From germline, CDR1 is SEHNR and CDR2 FQNEAQ (reference sequence). DNA for the CDR3: TGTGCCAGCAGCGCTAGGACTAGCGGAAGCACAGATACGCAGTATTTT. Translating it yields CASSARTSGSTDTQYF.